Ten or more counts support the clone carrying this T cell receptor beta chain. Its antigen is undetermined. The germline V and J ends were trimmed by 2 bases and 1 base, with 14 bases remaining between them. From germline, CDR1 is SGHTS and CDR2 YDEGEE. The CDR3 consists of 16 residues. TCRdb independently ran MiXCR on the multiplex PCR reads; one entry per CDR3 protein. The sample lists over 150,000 distinct CDR3 sequences, 25% to 40% seen once, with roughly 4.3% in the top ten. This sample is drawn from a study of breast tumors, draining lymph nodes, adjacent tissues. Breast cancer patients provided tissue from their axillary draining lymph nodes. General study findings and limits: Tumor TCR diversity was below lymph nodes but above nontumor tissue. Tumor and nontumor repertoires were significantly more similar in luminal-like than in basal-like breast cancer. Findings are consistent with lymph node origin and intratumoral expansion of most tumor T cells.

The receptor was isolated from a female donor with breast cancer. Some clones in this sample may be carry-over from other donors' samples. The chain carries TRBV5-8 and TRBJ2-3; D is uncertain. The sequencing input was axillary lymph node tissue. The CDR3 protein is CASSFGSHRRTDTQYF. As DNA, the CDR3 is TGTGCCAGCAGCTTTGGCAGCCACCGACGCACAGATACGCAGTATTTT.